What follows is one T cell receptor beta chain and its context. Germline V gene data show CDR1 as LNHDA and CDR2 as SQIVND (reference sequence). Trimming removed 5 bases from V and 1 base from J, with 26 bases in between. The CDR3 runs 19 residues. The entry originates in a study of control samples from healthy donors and cancer patients. Clones were sequenced by immunoSEQ multiplex PCR, and TCRdb holds only the in-frame ones, with some missing. This table has about 15,000 clones, about nine tenths appearing once. This chain connects TRBV19 to TRBJ1-2; D is ambiguous. This receptor was identified in a woman aged 70-85 years with colorectal cancer. The sequenced sample consisted of PBMCs. This chain's CDR3 is CASSLPIWGLAPINYGYTF. In DNA form, the CDR3 reads TGTGCCAGTAGTCTCCCCATCTGGGGTCTGGCCCCAATTAACTATGGCTACACCTTC.